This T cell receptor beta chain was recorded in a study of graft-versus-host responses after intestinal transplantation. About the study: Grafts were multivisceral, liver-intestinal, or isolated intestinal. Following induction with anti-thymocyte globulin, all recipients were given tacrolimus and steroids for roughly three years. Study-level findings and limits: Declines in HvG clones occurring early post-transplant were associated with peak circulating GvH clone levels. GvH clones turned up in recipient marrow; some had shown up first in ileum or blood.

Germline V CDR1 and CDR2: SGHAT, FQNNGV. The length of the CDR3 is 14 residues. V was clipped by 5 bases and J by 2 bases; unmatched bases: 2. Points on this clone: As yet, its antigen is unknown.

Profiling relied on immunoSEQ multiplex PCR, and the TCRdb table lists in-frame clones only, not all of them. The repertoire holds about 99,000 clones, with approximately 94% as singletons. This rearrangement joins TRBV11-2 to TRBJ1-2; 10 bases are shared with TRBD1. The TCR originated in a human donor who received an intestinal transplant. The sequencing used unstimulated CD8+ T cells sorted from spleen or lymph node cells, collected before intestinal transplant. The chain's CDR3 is CASSLGQGNYGYTF. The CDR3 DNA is TGTGCCAGCAGCCTGGGACAGGGGAACTATGGCTACACCTTC.